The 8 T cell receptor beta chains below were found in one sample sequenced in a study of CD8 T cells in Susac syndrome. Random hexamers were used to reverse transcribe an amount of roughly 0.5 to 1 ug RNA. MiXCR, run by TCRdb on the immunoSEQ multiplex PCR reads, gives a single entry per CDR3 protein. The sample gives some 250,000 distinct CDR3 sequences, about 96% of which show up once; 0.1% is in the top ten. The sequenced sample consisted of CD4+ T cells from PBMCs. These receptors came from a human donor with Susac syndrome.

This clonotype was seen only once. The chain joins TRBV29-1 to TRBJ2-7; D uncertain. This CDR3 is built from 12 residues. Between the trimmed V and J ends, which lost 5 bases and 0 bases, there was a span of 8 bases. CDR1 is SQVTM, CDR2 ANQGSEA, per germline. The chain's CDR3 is CSVSDGSYEQYF. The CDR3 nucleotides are TGCAGCGTTTCTGACGGCTCCTACGAGCAGTACTTC.

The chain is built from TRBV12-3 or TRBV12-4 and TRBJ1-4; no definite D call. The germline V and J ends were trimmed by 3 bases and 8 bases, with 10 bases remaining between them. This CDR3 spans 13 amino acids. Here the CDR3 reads CASSFVEQEKLFF. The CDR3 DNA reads TGTGCCAGCAGTTTTGTGGAACAAGAAAAACTGTTTTTT.

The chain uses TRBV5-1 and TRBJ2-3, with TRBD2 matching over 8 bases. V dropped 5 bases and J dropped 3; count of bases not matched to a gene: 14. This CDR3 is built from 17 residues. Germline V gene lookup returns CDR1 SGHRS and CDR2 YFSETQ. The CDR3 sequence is CASRSQKTSGGTDTQYF. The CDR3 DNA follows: TGCGCCAGCAGGTCCCAAAAAACTAGCGGAGGGACAGATACGCAGTATTTT.

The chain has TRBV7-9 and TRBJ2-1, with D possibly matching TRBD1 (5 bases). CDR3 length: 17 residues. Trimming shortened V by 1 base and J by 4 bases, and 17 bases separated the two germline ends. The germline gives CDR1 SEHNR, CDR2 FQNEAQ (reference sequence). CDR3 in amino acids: CASSLVRQSPRYNEQFF. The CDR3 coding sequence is TGTGCCAGCAGCTTAGTCCGACAGTCCCCTAGGTACAATGAGCAGTTCTTC. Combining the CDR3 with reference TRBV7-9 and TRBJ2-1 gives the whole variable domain DTGVSQNPRHKITKRGQNVTFRCDPISEHNRLYWYRQTLGQGPEFLTYFQNEAQLEKSRLLSDRFSAERPKGSFSTLEIQRTEQGDSAMYLCASSLVRQSPRYNEQFFGPGTRLTVL.

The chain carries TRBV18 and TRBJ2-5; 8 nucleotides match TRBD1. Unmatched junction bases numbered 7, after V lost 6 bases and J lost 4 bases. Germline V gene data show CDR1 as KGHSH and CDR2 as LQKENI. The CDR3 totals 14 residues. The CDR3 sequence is CASSGQGDGETQYF. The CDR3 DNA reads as TGTGCCAGCTCCGGACAGGGAGACGGAGAGACCCAGTACTTC.

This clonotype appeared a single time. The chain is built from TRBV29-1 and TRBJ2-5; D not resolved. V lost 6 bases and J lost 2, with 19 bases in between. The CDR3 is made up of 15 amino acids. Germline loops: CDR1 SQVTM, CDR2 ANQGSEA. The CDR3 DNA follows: TGCAGCGTGGGATTTGGGTCGATCCTACAAGAGACCCAGTACTTC. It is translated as CSVGFGSILQETQYF. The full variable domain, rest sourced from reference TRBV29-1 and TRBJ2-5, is SAVISQKPSRDICQRGTSLTIQCQVDSQVTMMFWYRQQPGQSLTLIATANQGSEATYESGFVIDKFPISRPNLTFSTLTVSNMSPEDSSIYLCSVGFGSILQETQYFGPGTRLLVL.

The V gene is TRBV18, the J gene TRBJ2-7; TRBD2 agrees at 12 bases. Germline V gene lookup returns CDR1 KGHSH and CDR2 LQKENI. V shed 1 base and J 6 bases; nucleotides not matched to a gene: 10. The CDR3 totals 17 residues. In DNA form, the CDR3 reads TGTGCCAGCTCACCACGACGGCTAGCGGGAGGGCCGGGCGAGCAGTACTTC. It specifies CASSPRRLAGGPGEQYF.

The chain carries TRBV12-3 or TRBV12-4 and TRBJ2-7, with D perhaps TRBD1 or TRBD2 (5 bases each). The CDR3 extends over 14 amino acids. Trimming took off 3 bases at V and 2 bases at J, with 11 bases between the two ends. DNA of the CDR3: TGTGCCAGCAGTTTTCTTTCGGGACCCTACGAGCAGTACTTC. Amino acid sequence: CASSFLSGPYEQYF.